This TCR beta chain was observed in a study of identical twins. Findings and caveats of the study: Beta out-of-frame sequences showed weaker excess sharing between twins. The analysis was cross-sectional rather than longitudinal within donors.

This clonotype was picked up many times. Its specificity is not known. Template switching, a step in the protocol, added a universal primer site, and cDNA carried unique molecular identifiers. From the 5' RACE reads, TCRdb called clonotypes with MiXCR, one entry per CDR3 protein. Among a few hundred thousand distinct CDR3 sequences, about 16% were seen once, and the ten largest hold 0.35% to 0.45%. CDR1 and CDR2 from the germline V gene are LGHDT and YNNKEL (reference sequence). V was pared by 6 bases and J by 5 bases, with 6 bases of the junction left unmatched. CDR3 length equals 13 residues. A further study also used this sample, focusing on yellow fever vaccine responses in identical twins.

The genes are TRBV3-1 and TRBJ2-5; 7 bases align to TRBD1. The sequenced sample was CD4+ T cells sorted from blood. The TCR was taken from a woman aged 18-29 years in good health. The CDR3 is CASSPDREETQYF. CDR3 nucleotide sequence: TGTGCCAGCAGTCCAGACAGGGAGGAGACCCAGTACTTC.